The clone carrying this TCR beta chain was counted ten times or more. The data are from a study of T cells in Graves' hyperthyroidism and ophthalmopathy. Background on the study: Before treatment of any kind, peripheral blood was taken at initial diagnosis.

Patients were aged 18 to 65, had disease duration under 2 months, and had newly diagnosed hyperthyroidism. Clinical symptoms, serum thyroxine, TRAb, thyroid ultrasound and orbital computed tomography informed diagnoses. Using around 10 ml of fresh peripheral blood, PBMCs were prepared. The V gene end was trimmed by 3 bases and the J gene end by 6 bases; junction bases not matched to a gene: 11. Germline values: CDR1 MDHEN, CDR2 SYDVKM. The CDR3 sequence is 16 residues long. The TCR beta CDR3 regions underwent amplification using RNA transcripts as the source. The HTBI set primed first-round TCR CDR3 RT-PCR. TCRdb redid the calling of the multiplex PCR reads with MiXCR, one entry per CDR3 protein. Among roughly 350,000 distinct CDR3 sequences listed, roughly 14% were seen once.

The chain links TRBV28 to TRBJ2-1, with 7 bases identical to TRBD2. The TCR comes from a woman in her twenties or thirties with Graves' hyperthyroidism. The sequencing sample was made of blood. In nucleotides, the CDR3 is TGTGCCAGCAGTTTCCCTCGGGCGGGAGCGAGCAATGAGCAGTTCTTC. Translated: CASSFPRAGASNEQFF.